This T cell receptor (beta chain) was retrieved from a study of cytomegalovirus exposure and HLA in healthy donors. CDR3 size: 17 residues. Looked up from germline, CDR1 is SGHNT and CDR2 is YYREEE (reference sequence). V was clipped by 4 bases and J by 4 bases, with 18 bases between them. This clone appeared many times. Use of 60 Vbeta and 13 Jbeta primers characterized the PCR. The authors' processing: A later analysis counted 65 million to 95 million unique TCR beta chains, around 11 million shared. Measured with immunoSEQ multiplex PCR; TCRdb has only the in-frame clones, and not every one. The D gene and trimming were derived from the DNA, and the V and J assignments and clone size from that table. Of 210,000 or so clones listed, about three quarters are singletons.

The chain recombines TRBV5-4 with TRBJ2-6, with D tentatively TRBD2 (6 bases). Sequenced: PBMCs. The clonotype comes from a young woman in good health and CMV-seropositive. The CDR3 coding sequence is TGTGCCAGCAGCCCCGACGGGGGTTCGTCGGGGGCCAACGTCCTGACTTTC. As protein: CASSPDGGSSGANVLTF.